This T cell receptor beta chain is from a study of cytomegalovirus exposure and HLA in healthy donors listed by TCRdb under 2017. About the study as a whole: In an earlier analysis of roughly 590 of the donors, 276 Gb of sequence data and 120 million or so unique TCR beta sequences from roughly 190 million T cells were reported. Using immunosequencing, the study profiled T cell repertoires from 500 to 800 subjects and related those repertoires to cytomegalovirus serostatus. Roughly 290 gigabases of sequencing data and around 88 million unique TCR sequences made up an early release that covered about 640 HLA-typed donors. High-throughput TCR immunosequencing, statistical association of individual TCRs with disease status, and machine learning were combined to predict cytomegalovirus infection status. A later genetic analysis took genome-wide SNP genotypes for about 55% of the 666 donors and used that subset as a discovery cohort. Class I and class II HLA loci were covered by the typing at four-digit resolution. An earlier analysis of some 600 of the donors applied high-throughput TCR beta sequencing to assess whether each TCR beta V gene segment acted as functional or pseudogenic. All discovery cohort repertoires had been generated on a single sequencing platform. Rather than drawing on any new phenotypic data, the later analysis identified candidate immune exposures from TCR beta sequences and the way those sequences occurred across donors. Of the roughly 410 genotyped donors, 75% to 85% were placed in the genetic ancestry cluster associated with self-reported Caucasian donors. Because of strong linkage in the cohort, roughly five DR-DQ haplotypes were treated as single units for association and clustering. Typing coverage varied by locus: roughly 620-630 donors for A, B, C, DRB1 and DQB1; around 560 for DQA1; over 600 for DPA1; about 450 for DPB1. In addition to the first cohort of roughly 700 subjects, a separate validation cohort of about 120 different subjects was used. The study aimed to test whether signatures of past pathogen exposure could be identified by cataloging public T cell receptors. Across approximately 400 genotyped donors of the cohort, an average of about 220,000 unique TCR beta nucleotide sequences per donor were sequenced, and 15% to 20% of those sequences were non-productive. Donor age, sex, ethnicity and CMV serostatus were compiled alongside the repertoire data. To study patterns of TCR occurrence, a later analysis re-analyzed previously published TCR beta repertoires from more than 550 donors and added high-resolution HLA genotyping. General findings and caveats noted by the study authors: A further reported finding was that TCR beta sequences accurately predicted the HLA-A and HLA-B alleles for most subjects in the first cohort. It was suggested by the authors that the approach could potentially be generalized to other disease states and immunological phenotypes. Compared with the roughly 700-donor mean, donors in an Asian-associated ancestry cluster had fewer N-insertions in productive TCRs, according to a later genetic analysis. Linkage disequilibrium might explain the correlated functional status among segregating V segments, but an unknown experimental factor could not be excluded. When HLA alleles, especially DR and DQ, strongly co-occurred, attributing TCR associations to individual alleles was difficult. In vitro tests confirmed that a few of the cytomegalovirus-associated TCR beta chains recognize cytomegalovirus antigens. In a later genetic analysis, a missense DCLRE1C variant was associated with V-gene and J-gene trimming of TCR beta chains, and the association was replicated in an independent cohort. The presence/absence analyses assumed that sequencing depth was roughly uniform across donors, and that assumption may not be true. CMV serostatus was the only immune exposure information available for the cohort. The 87-base-pair reads could not distinguish some IMGT-functional V segments, including TRBV6-2 and TRBV6-3, so those segments were excluded. The sequencing pipeline was judged likely to have produced a cluster of highly shared sequence variants as a technical artifact. At a false discovery rate of 0.05, a later analysis linked 15,000 to 20,000 TCR beta sequences to specific HLA alleles. The study listed 170 or so TCR beta chains as associated with cytomegalovirus. Most CMV-associated TCR beta chains appeared to be HLA-restricted in a later analysis, and the HLA associations seemed to be driven largely by CMV exposure. Cytomegalovirus status was reported to be diagnosed by the classifier with high specificity and sensitivity in both the original and validation cohorts. In a later analysis, HLA-associated TCR beta chains showed more clonal expansion and lower generation probabilities than non-associated chains that were equally common. While some public TCRs were present in many individuals, most TCR sequences turned up only very rarely across donors. An earlier analysis of several hundred of the donors showed that most TCR beta V segments appeared in productive rearrangements either about 87% or about 30% of the time, which broadly matched IMGT annotations. Because counts were too low, 15 to 20 rarely observed V segments, including chromosome 9 orphons, were excluded from the earlier analysis of 587 of the donors. According to a later analysis, TCR association rates differed among HLA loci, with DRB1 alleles showing the most associated TCRs and HLA-C alleles showing the fewest. Because HLA typing was unavailable for some donors at each locus, only the typed subset was used in association tests. In a later analysis, several top co-occurrence clusters were reported to appear linked to parvovirus B19, influenza, CMV and Epstein-Barr virus. This cohort had only TCR beta chains sequenced, and the lack of alpha or paired-chain data limited which features could be detected.

The cohort was made up of 666 healthy bone marrow donors. At the time of sampling, all cohort members were nominally healthy, though unrecorded immune exposures were likely present. The donor was CMV seropositive and was included in the group of approximately 300 seropositive cohort members. A peripheral blood sample was collected from each donor, and TCR beta sequencing was performed on peripheral blood mononuclear cells. The Qiagen DNeasy Blood Extraction Kit was used to extract genomic DNA from the blood cell samples. As to this clone: It lacks a known antigen. Per-nucleotide qualities are absent, and no much larger clonotype sits a single base away.

Deletion took 1 base off V and 2 bases off J, with a span of 19 bases between the germline ends. Taken from the germline V gene, the CDR1 and CDR2 loops are LGHNA and YSLEER. The CDR3 numbers 18 residues from cysteine through phenylalanine. Only the CDR3 region is kept as DNA, spanning 54 bases read in frame from base 1. The library was built by means of the immunoSEQ multiplex PCR assay. The multiplex PCR relied on a mix of 60 forward primers for TCR Vbeta segments and 13 reverse primers for TCR Jbeta segments. The CDR3 region of rearranged TCR beta genes was amplified from genomic DNA with a multiplex PCR assay. The amplified TCR beta libraries were sequenced on the Illumina HiSeq System as 87-base-pair reads. The authors processed their data as follows. A later analysis tallied around 82 million unique TCR beta chains across the roughly 610 repertoires, and around 12 million of those chains were shared by two or more donors. Raw reads were error-corrected and collapsed into unique sequences with a nearest-neighbor algorithm that merged closely related sequences to remove PCR and sequencing errors. To assign V, D and J gene segments, CDR3 sequences were aligned to IMGT reference sequences. For a sequence to be retained, at least a six-nucleotide match to both a V gene segment and a J gene segment was required. A rearrangement was called productive if the CDR3 had no stop codons and remained in frame with V and J, and every other rearrangement was called non-productive. CDR3 was defined according to IMGT convention as the region running from the second conserved V-encoded cysteine to the conserved J-encoded phenylalanine. Sequences without an unambiguous match to a single V gene segment were excluded from the earlier analysis of approximately 560 of the donors. An earlier analysis of approximately 590 of the donors classified V segments as functional when productive rearrangements were above 56.7% and as segregating when the standard deviation between donors was above 5%. A statistical classification framework was built for diagnosing cytomegalovirus status from the catalog of TCR beta chain sequences. In a later analysis, V and J genes were assigned by comparing TCR nucleotide sequences against IMGT/GENE-DB human TR gene sequences. A later analysis assigned CDR3 sequences and most-parsimonious VDJ recombination scenarios with the TCRdist pipeline. In a later analysis, each TCR beta chain was defined by its CDR3 amino acid sequence together with its V-gene family, and reads without a unique V-gene family were excluded. A later analysis removed over 500 highly shared, low-generation-probability nucleotide sequences to deal with suspected cross-contamination and a sequencing artifact. A later analysis calculated a clonal expansion index for each public chain from normalized within-repertoire ranks of inferred template counts. A later analysis computed generation probabilities with a VDJ recombination model fitted to out-of-frame rearrangements, and checked the results against IGoR. In a later analysis, TCR-TCR, TCR-HLA and TCR-CMV co-occurrence was scored with hypergeometric tests, and a repertoire-size bias correction was applied to TCR pairs. False discovery rates were estimated in a later analysis by permuting HLA or CMV assignments 20 times. In a later analysis, co-occurring TCRs were grouped with DBSCAN, and TCRdist sequence similarity was added when clustering was performed within HLA-allele-positive subsets. Repertoires with fewer than 30,000 or more than 120,000 public chains were left out of co-occurrence clustering, as were about 5 repertoires with anomalous nucleotide sharing. This is the immuneACCESS table as TCRdb keeps it, with only in-frame sequences that have V and J called. A part of the clones is gone; compared with another copy, unresolved V genes explain less than half, and the rest is unexplained. V and J calls and clone size are copied from that table; D and trimming were computed from the DNA. A total of under 200,000 clones appear in this sample, roughly four fifths of them only once. Around 1.9% of the sample is taken by the ten largest.

Sequencing was carried out using PBMCs. This TCR came from a woman in her twenties or thirties in good health and CMV-seropositive. The rearrangement combines TRBV4-3 with TRBJ2-3; a weak D assignment points to TRBD1 (6 bases agree). DNA sequence: TGCGCCAGCAGCCAAGTGGTGAAGGGACACCTAAACACAGATACGCAGTATTTT. This gives the protein CASSQVVKGHLNTDTQYF.